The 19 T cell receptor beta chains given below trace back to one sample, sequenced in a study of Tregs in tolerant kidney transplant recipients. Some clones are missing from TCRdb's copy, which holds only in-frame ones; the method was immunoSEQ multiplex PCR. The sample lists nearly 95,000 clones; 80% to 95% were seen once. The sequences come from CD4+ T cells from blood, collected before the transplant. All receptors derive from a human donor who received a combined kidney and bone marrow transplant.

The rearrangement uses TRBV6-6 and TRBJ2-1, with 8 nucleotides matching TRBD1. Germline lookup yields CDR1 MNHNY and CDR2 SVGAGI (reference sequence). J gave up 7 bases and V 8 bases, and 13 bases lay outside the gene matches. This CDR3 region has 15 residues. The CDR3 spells CASASRQGAVNEQFF. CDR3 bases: TGTGCCAGCGCCTCCCGCCAGGGGGCGGTAAATGAGCAGTTCTTC.

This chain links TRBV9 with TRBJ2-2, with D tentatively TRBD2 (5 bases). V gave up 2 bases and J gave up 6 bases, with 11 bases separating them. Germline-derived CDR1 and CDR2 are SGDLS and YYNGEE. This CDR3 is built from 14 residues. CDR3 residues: CASSVLAGPGELFF. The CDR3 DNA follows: TGTGCCAGCAGCGTGCTCGCGGGCCCCGGGGAGCTGTTTTTT.

The CDR3: CASSLRLAGESDTQYF. The CDR3 DNA is TGTGCCAGCAGCTTACGACTAGCGGGAGAATCAGATACGCAGTATTTT. The chain has TRBV5-4 and TRBJ2-3, with TRBD2 identical over 12 bases. In germline, CDR1 is SGHNT, CDR2 YYREEE (reference sequence). The CDR3 loop spans 16 amino acids. V was clipped by 2 bases and J by 4 bases; unmatched bases: 5.

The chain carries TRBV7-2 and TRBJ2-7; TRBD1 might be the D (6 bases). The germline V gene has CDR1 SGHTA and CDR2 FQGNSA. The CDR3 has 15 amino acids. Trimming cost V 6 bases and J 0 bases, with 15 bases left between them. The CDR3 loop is CASSLDRTSSYEQYF. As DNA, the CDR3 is TGTGCCAGCAGTCTCGACAGGACCTCCTCCTACGAGCAGTACTTC.

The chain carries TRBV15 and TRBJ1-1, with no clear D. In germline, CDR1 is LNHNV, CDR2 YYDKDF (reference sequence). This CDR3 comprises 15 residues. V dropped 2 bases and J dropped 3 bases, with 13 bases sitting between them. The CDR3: CATSRKTGSHTEAFF. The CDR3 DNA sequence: TGTGCCACCAGCAGAAAAACCGGGAGCCACACTGAAGCTTTCTTT. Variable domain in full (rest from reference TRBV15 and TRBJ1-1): DAMVIQNPRYQVTQFGKPVTLSCSQTLNHNVMYWYQQKSSQAPKLLFHYYDKDFNNEADTPDNFQSRRPNTSFCFLDIRSPGLGDTAMYLCATSRKTGSHTEAFFGQGTRLTVV.

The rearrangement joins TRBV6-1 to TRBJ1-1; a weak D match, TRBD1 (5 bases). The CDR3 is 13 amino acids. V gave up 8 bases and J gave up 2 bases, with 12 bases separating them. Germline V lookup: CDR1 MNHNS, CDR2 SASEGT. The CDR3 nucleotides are TGTGCCAGCCCCCAGGACATAAACACTGAAGCTTTCTTT. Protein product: CASPQDINTEAFF.

CDR3 nucleotides: TGTGCCAGCAGCCCCCGGAGAGATTACAATGAGCAGTTCTTC. Translation gives CASSPRRDYNEQFF. V usage is TRBV7-3 and J usage is TRBJ2-1; D is unresolved. V lost 5 bases and J 4 bases, leaving 12 bases between the germline ends. Germline CDR1 is SGHTA and CDR2 is FQGTGA. This CDR3 has 14 amino acids.

CDR3 sequence reads: CASSKDRGIDGYTF. The CDR3 DNA follows: TGTGCCAGCAGTAAGGACAGGGGGATAGATGGCTACACCTTC. The chain couples TRBV27 to TRBJ1-2; 10 bases are a match to TRBD1. The J segment lost 6 bases and the V segment lost 5 bases, leaving 6 bases of the junction unmatched. This CDR3 contains 14 residues. Germline V gives CDR1 MNHEY, CDR2 SMNVEV (reference sequence).

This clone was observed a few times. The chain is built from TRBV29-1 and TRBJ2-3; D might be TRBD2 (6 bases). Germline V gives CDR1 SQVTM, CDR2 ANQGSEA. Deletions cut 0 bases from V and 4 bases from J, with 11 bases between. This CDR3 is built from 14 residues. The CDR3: CSVEEGGGPDTQYF. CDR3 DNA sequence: TGCAGCGTTGAAGAAGGCGGAGGGCCAGATACGCAGTATTTT.

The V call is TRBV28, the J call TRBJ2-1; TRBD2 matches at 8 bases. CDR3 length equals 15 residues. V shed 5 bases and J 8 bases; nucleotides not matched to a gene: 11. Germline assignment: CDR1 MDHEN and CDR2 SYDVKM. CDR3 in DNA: TGTGCCAGCAGTCCCACGGGGGGGGGTAGCGATGAGCAGTTCTTC. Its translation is CASSPTGGGSDEQFF.

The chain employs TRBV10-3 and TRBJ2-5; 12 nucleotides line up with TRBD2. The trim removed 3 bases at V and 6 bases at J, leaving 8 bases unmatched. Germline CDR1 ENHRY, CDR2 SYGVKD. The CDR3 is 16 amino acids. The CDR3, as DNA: TGTGCCATCAGTGACCTGACTAGCGGGAGCGTGAAGACCCAGTACTTC. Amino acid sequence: CAISDLTSGSVKTQYF.

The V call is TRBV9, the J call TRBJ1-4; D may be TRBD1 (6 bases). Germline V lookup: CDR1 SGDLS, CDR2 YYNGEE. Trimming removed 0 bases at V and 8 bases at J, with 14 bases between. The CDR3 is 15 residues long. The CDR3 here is CASSVGGGEGEKLFF. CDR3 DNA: TGTGCCAGCAGCGTAGGAGGGGGAGAAGGCGAAAAACTGTTTTTT.

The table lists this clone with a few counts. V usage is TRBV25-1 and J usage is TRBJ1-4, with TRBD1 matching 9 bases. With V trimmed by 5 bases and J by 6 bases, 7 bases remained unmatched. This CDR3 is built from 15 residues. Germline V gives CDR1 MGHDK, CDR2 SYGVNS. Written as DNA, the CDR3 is TGTGCCAGCAGTCTCAGCAGACAGGGGGATGAAAAACTGTTTTTT. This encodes CASSLSRQGDEKLFF.

CDR3 in DNA: TGCGCCAGCAGCGAAAACCCGGGACTAGTATTCAACGAGCAGTACTTC. Protein sequence: CASSENPGLVFNEQYF. V gene TRBV5-1 combines with J gene TRBJ2-7, with 8 nucleotides matching TRBD2. In germline, CDR1 is SGHRS, CDR2 YFSETQ. The V gene end was trimmed by 4 bases and the J gene end by 5 bases; junction bases not matched to a gene: 14. The CDR3 runs 16 residues. The full variable domain, its missing parts supplied by reference TRBV5-1 and TRBJ2-7, is KAGVTQTPRYLIKTRGQQVTLSCSPISGHRSVSWYQQTPGQGLQFLFEYFSETQRNKGNFPGRFSGRQFSNSRSEMNVSTLELGDSALYLCASSENPGLVFNEQYFGPGTRLTVT.

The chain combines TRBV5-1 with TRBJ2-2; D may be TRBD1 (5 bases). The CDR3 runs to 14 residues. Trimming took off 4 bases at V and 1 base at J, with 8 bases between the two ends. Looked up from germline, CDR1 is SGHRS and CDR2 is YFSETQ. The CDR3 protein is CASSTGQNTGELFF. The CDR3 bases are TGCGCCAGCAGCACCGGACAGAACACCGGGGAGCTGTTTTTT.

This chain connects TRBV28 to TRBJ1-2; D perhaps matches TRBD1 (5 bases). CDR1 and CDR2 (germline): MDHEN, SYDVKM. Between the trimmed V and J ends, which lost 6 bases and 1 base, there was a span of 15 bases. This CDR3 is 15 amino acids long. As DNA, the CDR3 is TGTGCCAGCAGAGGAGGGGAGGCCTTTAACTATGGCTACACCTTC. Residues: CASRGGEAFNYGYTF.

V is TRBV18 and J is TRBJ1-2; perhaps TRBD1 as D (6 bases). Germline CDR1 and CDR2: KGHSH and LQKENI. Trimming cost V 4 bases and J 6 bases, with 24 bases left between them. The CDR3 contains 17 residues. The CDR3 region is CASSRTGTLSEYNGYTF. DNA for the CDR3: TGTGCCAGCTCACGAACAGGGACCCTTTCCGAATATAATGGCTACACCTTC.

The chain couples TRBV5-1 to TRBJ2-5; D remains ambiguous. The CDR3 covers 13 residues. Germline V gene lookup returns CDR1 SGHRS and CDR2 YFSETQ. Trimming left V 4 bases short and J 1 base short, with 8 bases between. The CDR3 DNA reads TGCGCCAGCAGCCGACAAAGCCAAGAGACCCAGTACTTC. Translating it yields CASSRQSQETQYF.

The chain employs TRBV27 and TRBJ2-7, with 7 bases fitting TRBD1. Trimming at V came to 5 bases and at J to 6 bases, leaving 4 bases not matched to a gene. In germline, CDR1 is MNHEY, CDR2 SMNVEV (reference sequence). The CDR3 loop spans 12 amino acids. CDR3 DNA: TGTGCCAGCAGTGACAGGGTATTCGAGCAGTACTTC. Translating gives CASSDRVFEQYF.